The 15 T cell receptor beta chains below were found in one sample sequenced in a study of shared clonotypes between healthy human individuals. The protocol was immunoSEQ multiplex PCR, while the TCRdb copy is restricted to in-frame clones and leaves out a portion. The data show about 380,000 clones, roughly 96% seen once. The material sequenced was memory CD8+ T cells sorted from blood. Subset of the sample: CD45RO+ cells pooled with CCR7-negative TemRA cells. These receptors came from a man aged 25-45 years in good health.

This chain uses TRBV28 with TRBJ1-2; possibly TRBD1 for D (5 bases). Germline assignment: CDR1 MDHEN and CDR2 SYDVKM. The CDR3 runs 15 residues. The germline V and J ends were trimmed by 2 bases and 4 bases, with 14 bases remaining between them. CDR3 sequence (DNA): TGTGCCAGCAGTTTACCTCCTGGAGGGGCCTATGGCTACACCTTC. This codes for CASSLPPGGAYGYTF.

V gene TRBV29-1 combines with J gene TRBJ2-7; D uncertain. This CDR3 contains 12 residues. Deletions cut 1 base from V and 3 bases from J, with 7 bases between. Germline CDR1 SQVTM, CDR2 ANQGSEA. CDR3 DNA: TGCAGCGTTGAAGGTGACCACTACGAGCAGTACTTC. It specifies CSVEGDHYEQYF.

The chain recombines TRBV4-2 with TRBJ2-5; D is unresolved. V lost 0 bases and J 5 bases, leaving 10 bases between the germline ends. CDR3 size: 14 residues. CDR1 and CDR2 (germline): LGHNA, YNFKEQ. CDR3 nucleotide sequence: TGTGCCAGCAGCCAAGACCCTTCCAAGGAGACCCAGTACTTC. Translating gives CASSQDPSKETQYF.

The CDR3 DNA follows: TGTGCCAGCAGCCCCGGGACAGGAGGTCAGCCCCAGCATTTT. Its translation is CASSPGTGGQPQHF. This chain links TRBV7-6 with TRBJ1-5; 8 bases are a match to TRBD1. J lost 6 bases, V lost 5 bases, and 6 bases had no gene match. Germline assignment: CDR1 SGHVS and CDR2 FNYEAQ. The CDR3 is 14 amino acids.

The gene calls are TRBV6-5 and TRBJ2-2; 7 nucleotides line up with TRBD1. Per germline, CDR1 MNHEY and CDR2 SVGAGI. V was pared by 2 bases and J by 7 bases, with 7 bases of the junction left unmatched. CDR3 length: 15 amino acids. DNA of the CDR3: TGTGCCAGCAGTTACGGGGGACAGTGGGGCGGGGAGCTGTTTTTT. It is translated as CASSYGGQWGGELFF.

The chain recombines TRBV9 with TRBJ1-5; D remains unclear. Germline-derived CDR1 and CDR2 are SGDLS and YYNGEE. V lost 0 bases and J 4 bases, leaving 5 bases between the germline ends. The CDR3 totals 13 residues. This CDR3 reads CASSVDRNQPQHF. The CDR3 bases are TGTGCCAGCAGCGTAGACAGAAATCAGCCCCAGCATTTT. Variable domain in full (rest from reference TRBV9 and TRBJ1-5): DSGVTQTPKHLITATGQRVTLRCSPRSGDLSVYWYQQSLDQGLQFLIQYYNGEERAKGNILERFSAQQFPDLHSELNLSSLELGDSALYFCASSVDRNQPQHFGDGTRLSIL.

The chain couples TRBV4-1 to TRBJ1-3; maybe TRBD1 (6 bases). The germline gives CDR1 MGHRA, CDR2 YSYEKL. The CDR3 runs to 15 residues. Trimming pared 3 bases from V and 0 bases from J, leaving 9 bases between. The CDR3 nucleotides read TGCGCCAGCAGCCACCTGGACAGCTCTGGAAACACCATATATTTT. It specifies CASSHLDSSGNTIYF.

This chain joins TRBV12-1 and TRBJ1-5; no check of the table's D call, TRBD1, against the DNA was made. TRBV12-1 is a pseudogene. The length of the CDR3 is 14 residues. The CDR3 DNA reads TGTGCCAGCAGCTTAGGACAGAACAATCAGCCCCAGCATTTT. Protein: CASSLGQNNQPQHF.

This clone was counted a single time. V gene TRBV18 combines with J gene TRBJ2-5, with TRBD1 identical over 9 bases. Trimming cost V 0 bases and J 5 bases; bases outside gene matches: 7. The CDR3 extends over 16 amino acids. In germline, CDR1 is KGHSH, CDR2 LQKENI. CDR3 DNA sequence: TGTGCCAGCTCACCACCGGGGGACAGGGATTTGGAGACCCAGTACTTC. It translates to CASSPPGDRDLETQYF.

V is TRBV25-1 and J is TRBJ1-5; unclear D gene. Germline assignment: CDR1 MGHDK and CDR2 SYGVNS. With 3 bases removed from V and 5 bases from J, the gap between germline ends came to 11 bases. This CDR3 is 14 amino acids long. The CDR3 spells CASSEARQYQPQHF. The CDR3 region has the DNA TGTGCCAGCAGTGAGGCTCGACAATATCAGCCCCAGCATTTT.

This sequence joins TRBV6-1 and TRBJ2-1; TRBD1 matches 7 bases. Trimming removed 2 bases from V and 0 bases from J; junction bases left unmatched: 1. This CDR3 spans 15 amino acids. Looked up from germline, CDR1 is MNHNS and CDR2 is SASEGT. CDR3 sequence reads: CASSERDSSYNEQFF. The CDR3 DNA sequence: TGTGCCAGCAGTGAACGGGACAGCTCCTACAATGAGCAGTTCTTC.

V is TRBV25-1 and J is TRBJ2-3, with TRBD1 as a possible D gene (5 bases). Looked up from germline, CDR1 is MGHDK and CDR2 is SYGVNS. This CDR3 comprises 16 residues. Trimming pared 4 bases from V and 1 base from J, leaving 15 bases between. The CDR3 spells CASSALRVGGTDTQYF. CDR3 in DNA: TGTGCCAGCAGTGCCCTTCGAGTAGGGGGCACAGATACGCAGTATTTT.

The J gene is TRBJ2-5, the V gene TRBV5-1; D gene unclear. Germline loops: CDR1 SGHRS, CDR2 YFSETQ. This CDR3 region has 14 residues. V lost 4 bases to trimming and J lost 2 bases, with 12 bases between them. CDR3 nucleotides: TGCGCCAGCAGCCCCGGTCGTGGACAAGAGACCCAGTACTTC. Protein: CASSPGRGQETQYF.

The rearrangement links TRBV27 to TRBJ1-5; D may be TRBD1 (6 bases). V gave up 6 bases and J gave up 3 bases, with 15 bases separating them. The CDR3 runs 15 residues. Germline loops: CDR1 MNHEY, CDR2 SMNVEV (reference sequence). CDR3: CASSGTGRDNQPQHF. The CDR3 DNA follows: TGTGCCAGCAGCGGAACAGGGAGGGACAATCAGCCCCAGCATTTT.

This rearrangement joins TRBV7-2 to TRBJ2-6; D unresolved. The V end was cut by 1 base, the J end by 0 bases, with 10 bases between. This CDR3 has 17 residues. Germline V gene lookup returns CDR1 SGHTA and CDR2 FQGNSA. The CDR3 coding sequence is TGTGCCAGCAGCTTAGTGGTCGTCTTCTCTGGGGCCAACGTCCTGACTTTC. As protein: CASSLVVVFSGANVLTF.